The clone carrying this T cell receptor beta chain was picked up a small number of times. The target antigen is unknown. Produced via immunoSEQ multiplex PCR; TCRdb's table is partial and in-frame only. The sample includes 30,000 to 40,000 clones, about 80% of them seen just once. The data were taken from a study of OX40 agonist ivuxolimab in advanced cancers. Overall study context: Patients enrolled in dose escalation were diagnosed with hepatocellular carcinoma, melanoma, renal cell or head and neck cancer. Cohort: more than 75% men, mean age about 62, aged roughly 23 to 79. Findings and caveats of the study: On average, CD8+ T cells had more expanded clones than CD4+.

The CDR3 consists of 18 residues. V gave up 0 bases and J gave up 6 bases; unmatched junction bases: 13. In germline, CDR1 is MGHRA, CDR2 YSYEKL. This TCR was recovered from an adult with an advanced solid tumor such as melanoma, head and neck, liver or kidney cancer. The chain is built from TRBV4-1 and TRBJ2-2, with 7 bases that match TRBD2. The sample consisted of CD4+ or CD8+ T cells sorted from blood, taken in a trial of the OX40 agonist ivuxolimab. DNA of the CDR3: TGCGCCAGCAGCCAAGATAGTCCTCGACTGGCGGGGGCCGGGGAGCTGTTTTTT. It translates to CASSQDSPRLAGAGELFF.